Listed below are T cell receptor beta chains from one sample, sequenced in a study of a mutant IDH1 vaccine in newly diagnosed glioma. Measured with immunoSEQ multiplex PCR; TCRdb has only the in-frame clones, and not every one. The sample includes about 50,000 clones, roughly 75% of them seen just once. No antigen has been identified for these receptors. Material: PBMCs, obtained from a glioma patient whose treatment included an IDH1 peptide vaccine. The receptor set was obtained from a man aged 45 to 65 with glioma. Both conserved end residues are part of each CDR3. D genes are given only for firm matches. The size field is filled for only some rows; it gives once, few, many or a size class.

D gene	CDR3 length	V gene	J gene	clone size	CDR3 DNA	CDR3 protein
NA	13	TRBV5-1	TRBJ1-1	few	TGCGCCAGCAGCTTGGCGGGGAACACTGAAGCTTTCTTT	CASSLAGNTEAFF
NA	15	TRBV5-5	TRBJ1-2	NA	TGTGCCAGCAGCTTGGTGGGAGGAGCTAACTATGGCTACACCTTC	CASSLVGGANYGYTF
NA	14	TRBV11-2	TRBJ2-1	NA	TGTGCCAGCAGCTTATCACTCTCCTACAATGAGCAGTTCTTC	CASSLSLSYNEQFF
TRBD1	14	TRBV11-3	TRBJ1-1	NA	TGTGCCAGCAGCCAGACAGGGACGAACACTGAAGCTTTCTTT	CASSQTGTNTEAFF
NA	18	TRBV27	TRBJ1-5	NA	TGTGCCAGCAGTTTATTACGAACTCAAACAGGGACTAGCCAGCCCCAGCATTTT	CASSLLRTQTGTSQPQHF
TRBD1	15	TRBV19	TRBJ2-1	NA	TGTGCCAGTAGTAAGGACAGGAACCCCTACAATGAGCAGTTCTTC	CASSKDRNPYNEQFF
NA	13	TRBV6-1	TRBJ1-5	NA	TGTGCCAGCATGATCGGGAGCAATCAGCCCCAGCATTTT	CASMIGSNQPQHF
NA	15	TRBV4-1	TRBJ1-5	once	TGCGCCAGCAGCCTGGGCTTTGGGGGGGCTCAGCCCCAGCATTTT	CASSLGFGGAQPQHF
NA	15	TRBV15	TRBJ1-2	NA	TGTGCCACCAGCAGAGTGGGATCAGGGGCCTATGGCTACACCTTC	CATSRVGSGAYGYTF
NA	15	TRBV14	TRBJ2-7	NA	TGTGCCAGCAGCCAAGATCGCCCCCAGGGGCTCGAGCAGTACTTC	CASSQDRPQGLEQYF
NA	17	TRBV6-8	TRBJ2-3	NA	TGTGCCAGCAGTTACCCCCGACTAGTTATCGGCACAGATACGCAGTATTTT	CASSYPRLVIGTDTQYF
NA	13	TRBV18	TRBJ1-2	NA	TGTGCCAGCTCACCCACGGCTAACTATGGCTACACCTTC	CASSPTANYGYTF
NA	14	TRBV9	TRBJ2-5	NA	TGTGCCAGCAGCGTAGGGGCAGGGGGGGAGACCCAGTACTTC	CASSVGAGGETQYF
NA	13	TRBV30	TRBJ2-7	few	TGTGCCTGGAGTAGGGGAGTCAGATACGAGCAGTACTTC	CAWSRGVRYEQYF
NA	13	TRBV5-4	TRBJ2-5	NA	TGTGCCAGCAGACAGAACAGGGAAAAAGCCCAGTACTTC	CASRQNREKAQYF
NA	13	TRBV6-5	TRBJ1-5	NA	TGTGCCAGCAGTTACTCGAGGAACACAGAAGCGGATTTT	CASSYSRNTEADF
NA	14	TRBV27	TRBJ2-2	NA	TGTGCCAGCAGTTGGGAGGGGGATGCCGGGGAGCTGTTTTTT	CASSWEGDAGELFF
TRBD2	13	TRBV30	TRBJ2-3	NA	TGTGCCTTGACTAGCGGGGGCGAAGATACGCAGTATTTT	CALTSGGEDTQYF